Reported below is one T cell receptor gamma chain. The entry originates in a study of gamma-delta chains in newborns, infants, children. Study-wide background: Microbial exposure reportedly drives polyclonal innate γδ T cell expansion after birth.

CDR1 and CDR2 (germline): EGSTGY, YDSYTSSV. The CDR3 loop spans 14 amino acids. With V trimmed by 4 bases and J by 5 bases, 11 bases remained unmatched. TCRdb reprocessed the reads through CATT. The table shows 1,000 or so gamma-chain clones, with around 4.4% occurring only once. This TCR was sampled from a child who was a newborn, infant or young child, either healthy, febrile or measles-vaccinated (not recorded which). Sample: blood. V gene TRGV4 combines with J gene TRGJ1 or TRGJ2. CDR3 nucleotide sequence: TGTGCCACCTGGGACGGGCCGGAAGATTATAAGAAACTCTTT. This encodes CATWDGPEDYKKLF.